These T cell receptor beta chains were read from a single sample in a study of cytomegalovirus exposure and HLA in healthy donors. Measured with immunoSEQ multiplex PCR; TCRdb has only the in-frame clones, and not every one. The table lists tens of thousands of clones, over 60% of them singletons. Sequencing used PBMCs. The receptors come from a middle-aged man in good health and CMV-seropositive. CDR3s include the opening cysteine and the closing phenylalanine or tryptophan. D genes are given only for firm matches. Clone size, where shown, is once, few, many, or a class for clones that have expanded.

V,size,D,J,CDR3,DNA
TRBV15,NA,NA,TRBJ1-1,CATSPRTDTEAFF,TGTGCCACCAGCCCTCGGACAGACACTGAAGCTTTCTTT
TRBV30,NA,NA,TRBJ2-4,CAWISRGLGKNIQYF,TGTGCCTGGATCTCGCGGGGGCTAGGCAAAAACATTCAGTACTTC
TRBV29-1,few,TRBD1,TRBJ1-4,CSVRGPANEKLFF,TGCAGCGTTAGGGGGCCAGCTAATGAAAAACTGTTTTTT
TRBV5-4,few,NA,TRBJ1-4,CASSLGQGNEKLFF,TGTGCCAGCAGCTTGGGGCAGGGGAATGAAAAACTGTTTTTT
TRBV28,NA,NA,TRBJ1-5,CASSPRVSNQPQHF,TGTGCCAGCAGTCCCAGGGTGAGCAATCAGCCCCAGCATTTT
TRBV5-6,NA,NA,TRBJ1-2,CASSFGTKGAASSGSGYTF,TGTGCCAGCAGCTTTGGGACTAAAGGGGCCGCCTCATCGGGTTCTGGCTACACCTTC
TRBV6-6,NA,NA,TRBJ1-2,CASSYGDGTSNYGYTF,TGTGCCAGCAGTTACGGAGACGGTACCTCTAACTATGGCTACACCTTC
TRBV2,once,NA,TRBJ2-7,CASGWLGGAGEQYF,TGTGCCAGCGGATGGCTGGGTGGGGCGGGAGAGCAGTACTTC
TRBV5-1,NA,TRBD1,TRBJ1-2,CASSGGQGAGYGYTF,TGCGCCAGCAGCGGCGGACAGGGGGCAGGCTATGGCTACACCTTC
TRBV5-1,NA,NA,TRBJ1-1,CASKGPAGDTEAFF,TGCGCCAGCAAAGGTCCAGCGGGGGACACTGAAGCTTTCTTT
TRBV5-1,once,TRBD1,TRBJ2-5,CASSFGQANYQETQYF,TGCGCCAGCAGCTTTGGACAGGCAAATTACCAAGAGACCCAGTACTTC
TRBV6-5,NA,TRBD2,TRBJ2-7,CASSSGLDYEQYF,TGTGCCAGCAGTTCGGGACTAGACTACGAGCAGTACTTC
TRBV5-4,medium-sized,NA,TRBJ2-3,CASSLQGSTDTQYF,TGTGCCAGCAGCTTACAGGGTAGCACAGATACGCAGTATTTT
TRBV5-5,NA,NA,TRBJ2-7,CASSFGWRSSYEQYF,TGTGCCAGCAGCTTTGGATGGCGGAGCTCCTACGAGCAGTACTTC
TRBV6-6,few,TRBD2,TRBJ2-3,CASSYGLAGDTQYF,TGTGCCAGCAGTTACGGACTAGCGGGAGATACGCAGTATTTT
TRBV15,few,TRBD2,TRBJ2-1,CATSGVAGPGRGEQFF,TGTGCCACCAGCGGAGTAGCGGGACCCGGCCGGGGTGAGCAGTTCTTC
TRBV29-1,NA,NA,TRBJ2-3,CSVEAGSTDTQYF,TGCAGCGTTGAAGCAGGAAGCACAGATACGCAGTATTTT